A selection of T cell receptor beta chains follows, all from one sample in a study of blood T cell repertoires in COVID-19. The method was immunoSEQ multiplex PCR; TCRdb's version includes in-frame clones alone and lacks a portion of them. This table has approximately 150,000 clones, about four fifths appearing once. Sequenced: peripheral blood. Receptors were obtained from a man in his 70s with acute or convalescent COVID-19. Each CDR3 is given with its conserved first and last residue.

j_call v_call cdr3_aa
TRBJ1-2 TRBV20-1 CSASRDYGYTF
TRBJ1-2 TRBV12-3/TRBV12-4 CASTLTANYGYTF
TRBJ1-2 TRBV19 CASSPNAGQIYGYTF
TRBJ2-5 TRBV3-1/TRBV3-2 CASSPRGAGGLETQYF
TRBJ1-2 TRBV5-1 CASSDGQPQSNYGYTF
TRBJ2-2 TRBV19 CASSRKDIYTGELFF
TRBJ1-5 TRBV19 CASSIGGRAGQPQHF
TRBJ1-1 TRBV28 CASTRGGGTNTEAFF
TRBJ1-5 TRBV28 CASSQAAGGQPQHF
TRBJ1-5 TRBV27 CASRKDRGRPEQPQHF
TRBJ1-3 TRBV9 CASSSRGGNTIYF
TRBJ2-7 TRBV14 CASRIRGKDRENEQYF
TRBJ1-3 TRBV28 CASLERRRGSGNTIYF
TRBJ1-6 TRBV6-1 CASSEGQGYRNSPLHF
TRBJ2-1 TRBV5-1 CASSPPASGMINEQFF
TRBJ1-1 TRBV24-1 CATSGSVKMNTEAFF
TRBJ2-7 TRBV7-8 CASRGAYEQYF
TRBJ2-7 TRBV7-8 CASSLASGGYEQYF
TRBJ2-1 TRBV9 CASSPGPAGTYNEQFF
TRBJ2-7 TRBV18 CASSPTGTSSYEQYF
TRBJ2-4 TRBV28 CASSPGQGRNIQYF
TRBJ1-1 TRBV14 CASSQNINTEAFF